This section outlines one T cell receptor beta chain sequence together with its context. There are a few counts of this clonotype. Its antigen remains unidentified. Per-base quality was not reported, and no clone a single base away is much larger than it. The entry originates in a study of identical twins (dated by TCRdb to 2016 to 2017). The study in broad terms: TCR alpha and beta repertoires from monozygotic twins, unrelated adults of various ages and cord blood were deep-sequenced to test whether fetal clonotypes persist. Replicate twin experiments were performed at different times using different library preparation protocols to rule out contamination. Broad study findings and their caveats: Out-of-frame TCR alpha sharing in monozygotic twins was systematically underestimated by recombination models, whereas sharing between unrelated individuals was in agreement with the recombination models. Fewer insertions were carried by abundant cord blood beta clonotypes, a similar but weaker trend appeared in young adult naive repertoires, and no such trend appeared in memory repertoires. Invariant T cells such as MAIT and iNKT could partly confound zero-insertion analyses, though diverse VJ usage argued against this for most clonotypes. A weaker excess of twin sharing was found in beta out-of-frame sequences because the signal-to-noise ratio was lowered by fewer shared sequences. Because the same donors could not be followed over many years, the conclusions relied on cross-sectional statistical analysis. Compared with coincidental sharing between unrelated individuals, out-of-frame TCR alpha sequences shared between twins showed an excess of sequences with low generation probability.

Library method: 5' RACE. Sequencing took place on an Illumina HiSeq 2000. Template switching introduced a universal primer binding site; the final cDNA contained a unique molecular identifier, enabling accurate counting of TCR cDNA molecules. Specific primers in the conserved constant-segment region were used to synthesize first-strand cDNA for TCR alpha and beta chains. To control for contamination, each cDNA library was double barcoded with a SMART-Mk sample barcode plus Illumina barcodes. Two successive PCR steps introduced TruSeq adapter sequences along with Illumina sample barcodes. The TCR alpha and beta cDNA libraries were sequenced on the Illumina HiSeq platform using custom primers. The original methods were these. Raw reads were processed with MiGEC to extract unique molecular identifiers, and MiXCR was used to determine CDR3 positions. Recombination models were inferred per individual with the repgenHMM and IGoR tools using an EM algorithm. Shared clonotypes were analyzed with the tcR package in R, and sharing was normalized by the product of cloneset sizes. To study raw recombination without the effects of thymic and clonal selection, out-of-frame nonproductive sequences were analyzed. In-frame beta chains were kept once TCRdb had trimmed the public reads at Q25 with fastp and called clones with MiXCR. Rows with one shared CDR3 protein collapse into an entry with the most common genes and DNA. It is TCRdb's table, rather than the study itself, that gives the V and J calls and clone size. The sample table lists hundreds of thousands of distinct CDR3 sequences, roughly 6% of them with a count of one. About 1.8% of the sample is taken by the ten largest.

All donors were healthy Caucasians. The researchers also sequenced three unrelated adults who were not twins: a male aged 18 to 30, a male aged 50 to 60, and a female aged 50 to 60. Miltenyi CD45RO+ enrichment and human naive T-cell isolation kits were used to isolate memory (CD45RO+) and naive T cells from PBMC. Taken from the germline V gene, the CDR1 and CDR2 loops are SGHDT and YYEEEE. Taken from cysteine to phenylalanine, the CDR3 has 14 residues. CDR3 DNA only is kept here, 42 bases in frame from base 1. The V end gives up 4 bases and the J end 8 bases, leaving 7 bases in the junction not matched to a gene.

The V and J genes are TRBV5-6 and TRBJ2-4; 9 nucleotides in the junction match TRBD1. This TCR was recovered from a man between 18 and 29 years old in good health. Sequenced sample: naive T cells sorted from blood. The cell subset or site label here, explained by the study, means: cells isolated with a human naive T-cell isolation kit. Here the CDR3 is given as CASSGNRGPDIQYF. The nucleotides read TGTGCCAGCAGCGGAAACAGGGGGCCGGACATTCAGTACTTC.